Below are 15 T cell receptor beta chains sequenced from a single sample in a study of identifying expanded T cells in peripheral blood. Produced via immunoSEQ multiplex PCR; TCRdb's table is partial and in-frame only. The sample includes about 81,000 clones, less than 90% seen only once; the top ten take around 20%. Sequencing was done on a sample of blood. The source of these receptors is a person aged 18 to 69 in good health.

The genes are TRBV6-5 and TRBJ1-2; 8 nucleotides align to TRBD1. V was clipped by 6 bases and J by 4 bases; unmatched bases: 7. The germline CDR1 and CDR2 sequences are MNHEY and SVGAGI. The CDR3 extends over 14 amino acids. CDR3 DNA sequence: TGTGCCAGCAGCAACAGGGGGTTTGGCTATGGCTACACCTTC. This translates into CASSNRGFGYGYTF.

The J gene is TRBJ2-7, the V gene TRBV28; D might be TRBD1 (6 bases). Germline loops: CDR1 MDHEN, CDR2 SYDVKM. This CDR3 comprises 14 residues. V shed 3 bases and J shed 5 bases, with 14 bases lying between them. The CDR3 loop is CASSLAFRGNEQYF. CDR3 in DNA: TGTGCCAGCAGTTTGGCCTTCAGGGGTAACGAGCAGTACTTC.

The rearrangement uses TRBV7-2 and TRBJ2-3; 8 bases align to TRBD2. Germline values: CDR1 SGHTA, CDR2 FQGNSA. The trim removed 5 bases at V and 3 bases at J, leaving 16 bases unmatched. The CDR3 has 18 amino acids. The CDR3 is CASSPAFAGGLMTDTQYF. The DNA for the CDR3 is TGTGCCAGCAGCCCAGCGTTTGCGGGAGGATTAATGACAGATACGCAGTATTTT.

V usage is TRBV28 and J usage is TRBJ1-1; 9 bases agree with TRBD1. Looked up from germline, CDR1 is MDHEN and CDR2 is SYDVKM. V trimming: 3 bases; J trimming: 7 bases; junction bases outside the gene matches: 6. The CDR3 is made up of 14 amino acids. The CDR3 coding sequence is TGTGCCAGCAGTTTCCCGGGACAGGGATATGAAGCTTTCTTT. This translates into CASSFPGQGYEAFF.

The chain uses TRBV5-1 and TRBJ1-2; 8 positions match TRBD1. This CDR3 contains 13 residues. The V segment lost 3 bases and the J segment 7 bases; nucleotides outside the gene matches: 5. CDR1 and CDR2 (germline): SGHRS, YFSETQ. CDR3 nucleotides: TGCGCCAGCAGCTGGACAGGGTCGGGTGGCTACACCTTC. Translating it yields CASSWTGSGGYTF.

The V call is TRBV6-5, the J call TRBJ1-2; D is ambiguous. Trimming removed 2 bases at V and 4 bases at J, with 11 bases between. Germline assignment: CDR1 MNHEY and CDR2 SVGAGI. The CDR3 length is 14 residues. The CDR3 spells CASSYQIGPYGYTF. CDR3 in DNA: TGTGCCAGCAGTTACCAGATAGGACCCTATGGCTACACCTTC.

The CDR3 DNA reads as TGCGCCAGCAGCTTGTGGGGACTAGCGGGAGGATCAGACAATGAGCAGTTCTTC. Translation: CASSLWGLAGGSDNEQFF. The gene calls are TRBV5-1 and TRBJ2-1; 15 bases map to TRBD2. The CDR3 loop spans 18 amino acids. Per the germline V gene, CDR1 is SGHRS and CDR2 is YFSETQ. V was clipped by 1 base and J by 5 bases; unmatched bases: 7.

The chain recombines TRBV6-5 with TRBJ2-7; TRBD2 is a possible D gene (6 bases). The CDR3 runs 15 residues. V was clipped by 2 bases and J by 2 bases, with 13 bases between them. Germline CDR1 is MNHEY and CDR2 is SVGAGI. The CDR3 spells CASSYGEVATYEQYF. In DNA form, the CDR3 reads TGTGCCAGCAGTTACGGGGAGGTTGCCACCTACGAGCAGTACTTC.

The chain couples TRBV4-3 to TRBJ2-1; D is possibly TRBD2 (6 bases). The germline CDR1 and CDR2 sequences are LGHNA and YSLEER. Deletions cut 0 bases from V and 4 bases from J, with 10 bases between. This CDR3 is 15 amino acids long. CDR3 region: CASSQDPEGYNEQFF. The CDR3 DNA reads TGCGCCAGCAGCCAAGATCCGGAGGGATACAATGAGCAGTTCTTC.

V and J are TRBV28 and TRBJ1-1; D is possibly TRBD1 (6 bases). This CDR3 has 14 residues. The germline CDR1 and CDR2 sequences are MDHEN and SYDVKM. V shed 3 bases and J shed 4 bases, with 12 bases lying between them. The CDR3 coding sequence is TGTGCCAGCAGTTTTCCAACAGGGCCCACTGAAGCTTTCTTT. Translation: CASSFPTGPTEAFF.

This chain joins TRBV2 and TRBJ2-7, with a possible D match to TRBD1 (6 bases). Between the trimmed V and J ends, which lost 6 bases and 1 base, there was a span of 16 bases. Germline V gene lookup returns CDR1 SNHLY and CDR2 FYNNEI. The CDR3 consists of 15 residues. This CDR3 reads CASRLRDTPSYEQYF. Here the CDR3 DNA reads TGTGCCAGCAGGCTACGGGACACCCCGTCCTACGAGCAGTACTTC.

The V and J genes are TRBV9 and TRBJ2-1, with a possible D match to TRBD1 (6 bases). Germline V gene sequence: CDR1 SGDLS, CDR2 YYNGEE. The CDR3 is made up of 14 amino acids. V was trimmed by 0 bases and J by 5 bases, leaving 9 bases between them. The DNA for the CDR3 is TGTGCCAGCAGCGTAGAGGGACACAACAATGAGCAGTTCTTC. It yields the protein CASSVEGHNNEQFF.

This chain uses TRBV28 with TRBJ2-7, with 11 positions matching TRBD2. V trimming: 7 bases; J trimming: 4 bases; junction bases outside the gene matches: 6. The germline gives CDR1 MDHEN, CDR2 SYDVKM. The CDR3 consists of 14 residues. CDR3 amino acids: CASIPLAGVYEQYF. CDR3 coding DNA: TGTGCCAGCATCCCACTAGCGGGAGTATACGAGCAGTACTTC.

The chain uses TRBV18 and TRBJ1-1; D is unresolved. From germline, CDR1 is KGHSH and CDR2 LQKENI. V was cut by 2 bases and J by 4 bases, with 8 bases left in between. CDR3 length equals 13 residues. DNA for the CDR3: TGTGCCAGCTCACCAACTCAGAGCACTGAAGCTTTCTTT. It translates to CASSPTQSTEAFF.

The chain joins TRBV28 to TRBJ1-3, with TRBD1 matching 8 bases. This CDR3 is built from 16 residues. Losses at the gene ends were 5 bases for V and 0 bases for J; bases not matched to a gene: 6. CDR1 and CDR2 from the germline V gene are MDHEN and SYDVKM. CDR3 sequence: CASSPDREHSGNTIYF. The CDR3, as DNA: TGTGCCAGCAGTCCGGACAGGGAACACTCTGGAAACACCATATATTTT.